This T cell receptor beta chain is drawn from a study of PD-1 blockade in classical Hodgkin lymphoma. Following autologous stem cell transplantation, relapse occurred in every patient, and exposure to brentuximab vedotin varied. A note on this clone: Its antigen is not identified.

CDR3 length: 17 amino acids. Germline CDR1 LNHDA, CDR2 SQIVND (reference sequence). Between the trimmed V and J ends, which lost 0 bases and 2 bases, there was a span of 11 bases. Clones were sequenced by immunoSEQ multiplex PCR, and TCRdb holds only the in-frame ones, with some missing. The sample records around 45,000 clones, under 75% being singletons. Study-wide results and limits: CD8+ TCR diversity did not rise significantly by C4D1, unlike CD4+.

Sequenced here: peripheral blood mononuclear cells (PBMCs), sampled before the second cycle of nivolumab. The chain has TRBV19 and TRBJ2-6; the D gene could be TRBD1 or TRBD2 (5 bases each). The receptor's source is a human donor with classical Hodgkin lymphoma. CDR3 region: CASSIDAGGPGANVLTF. The CDR3 DNA sequence: TGTGCCAGTAGTATAGATGCTGGGGGTCCTGGGGCCAACGTCCTGACTTTC.